The 8 T cell receptor beta chains below come from one sample, sequenced in a study of cytomegalovirus exposure and HLA in healthy donors. Primers included in the PCR were 60 Vbeta and 13 Jbeta primers. Assay used: immunoSEQ multiplex PCR; TCRdb lists only in-frame clones, some missing. Of fewer than 110,000 clones in the sample, roughly 70% were seen once. Input material: PBMCs. These receptors were taken from a woman aged 35 to 49 in good health and CMV-seropositive.

The chain joins TRBV19 to TRBJ2-4; D is unclear. The CDR3 is 13 amino acids. The ends were cut back, 5 bases at V and 0 bases at J, with 5 bases in the middle. Germline V CDR1 and CDR2: LNHDA, SQIVND (reference sequence). The DNA of the CDR3 is TGTGCCAGTAGTCAACTAGCCAAAAACATTCAGTACTTC. Translated, it gives CASSQLAKNIQYF. The full variable domain, with the rest looked up from reference TRBV19 and TRBJ2-4, is DGGITQSPKYLFRKEGQNVTLSCEQNLNHDAMYWYRQDPGQGLRLIYYSQIVNDFQKGDIAEGYSVSREKKESFPLTVTSAQKNPTAFYLCASSQLAKNIQYFGAGTRLSVL.

V gene TRBV5-1 combines with J gene TRBJ2-5; D is undetermined. Between the trimmed V and J ends, which lost 10 bases and 3 bases, there was a span of 10 bases. The CDR3 length is 11 residues. Germline CDR1 and CDR2: SGHRS and YFSETQ. This chain's CDR3 is CAAVLKETQYF. In nucleotides, the CDR3 is TGCGCCGCGGTCCTTAAAGAGACCCAGTACTTC. The entire variable domain, with the rest obtained from reference TRBV5-1 and TRBJ2-5, is as follows: KAGVTQTPRYLIKTRGQQVTLSCSPISGHRSVSWYQQTPGQGLQFLFEYFSETQRNKGNFPGRFSGRQFSNSRSEMNVSTLELGDSALYLCAAVLKETQYFGPGTRLLVL.

The rearrangement links TRBV5-1 to TRBJ2-3; tentatively, D is TRBD1 (6 bases). The germline V and J ends were trimmed by 4 bases and 1 base, with 13 bases remaining between them. Germline V CDR1 and CDR2: SGHRS, YFSETQ. This CDR3 is built from 15 residues. The CDR3 spells CASSPGVSGTDTQYF. CDR3 DNA: TGCGCCAGCAGCCCAGGGGTCTCCGGCACAGATACGCAGTATTTT.

The genes are TRBV25-1 and TRBJ2-5; the match to TRBD2 covers 8 bases. Germline lookup yields CDR1 MGHDK and CDR2 SYGVNS. The CDR3 has 16 residues. J gave up 4 bases and V 2 bases, and 9 bases lay outside the gene matches. The CDR3, as DNA: TGTGCCAGCAGTGAAGGGAAGCGGGGGTTCGGAGAGACCCAGTACTTC. Protein product: CASSEGKRGFGETQYF.

This clone occurred a few times. J is TRBJ2-7 and V is TRBV10-1; 8 bases map to TRBD2. V lost 3 bases, J lost 6 bases, and 7 bases stayed unmatched. Germline CDR1 WNHNN, CDR2 SYGVQD (reference sequence). This CDR3 is 14 amino acids long. The CDR3 is CASSDWRGATEQYF. The DNA of the CDR3 is TGCGCCAGCAGTGATTGGCGGGGGGCCACCGAGCAGTACTTC.

The chain is built from TRBV30 and TRBJ2-7; D may be TRBD1 (5 bases). The CDR3 is made up of 15 amino acids. Trimming cost V 3 bases and J 2 bases, with 17 bases left between them. Germline V gene data show CDR1 as GTSNPN and CDR2 as SVGIG (reference sequence). The CDR3 loop is CAWRTGSGNPYEQYF. For the CDR3, the DNA is TGTGCCTGGAGGACCGGGTCAGGGAACCCCTACGAGCAGTACTTC.

V gene TRBV29-1 combines with J gene TRBJ2-7; D may be TRBD1 (6 bases). The V and J ends lost 6 bases and 4 bases respectively, with 16 bases between them. The CDR3 has 13 residues. CDR1 and CDR2 from the germline V gene are SQVTM and ANQGSEA. The CDR3 protein is CSVSRDTLYEQYF. In DNA form, the CDR3 reads TGCAGCGTCTCCCGGGACACACTTTACGAGCAGTACTTC.

The J gene is TRBJ2-1, the V gene TRBV5-1; TRBD1 might be the D (6 bases). The CDR3 totals 17 residues. Germline CDR1 is SGHRS and CDR2 is YFSETQ. Trimming shortened V by 0 bases and J by 5 bases, and 18 bases separated the two germline ends. The CDR3 loop reads CASSLEAISGHNNEQFF. CDR3 DNA sequence: TGCGCCAGCAGCTTGGAGGCGATTTCGGGACACAACAATGAGCAGTTCTTC.